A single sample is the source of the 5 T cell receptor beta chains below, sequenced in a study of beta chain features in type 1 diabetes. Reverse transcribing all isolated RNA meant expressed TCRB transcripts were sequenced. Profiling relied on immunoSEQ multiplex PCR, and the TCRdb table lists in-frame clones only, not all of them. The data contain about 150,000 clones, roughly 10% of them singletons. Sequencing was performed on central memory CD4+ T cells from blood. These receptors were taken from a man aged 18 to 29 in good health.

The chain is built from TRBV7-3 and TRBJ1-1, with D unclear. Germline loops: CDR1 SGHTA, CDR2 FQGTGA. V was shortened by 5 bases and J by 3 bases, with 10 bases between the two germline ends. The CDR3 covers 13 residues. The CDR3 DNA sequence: TGTGCCAGCAGCCACGGGTGGGACACTGAAGCTTTCTTT. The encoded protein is CASSHGWDTEAFF.

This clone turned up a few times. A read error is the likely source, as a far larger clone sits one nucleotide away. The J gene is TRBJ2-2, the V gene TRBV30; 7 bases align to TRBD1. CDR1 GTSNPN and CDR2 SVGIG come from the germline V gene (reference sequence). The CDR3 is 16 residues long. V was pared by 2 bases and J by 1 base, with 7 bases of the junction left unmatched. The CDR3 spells CAWSWIRTGNTGELFF. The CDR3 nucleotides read TGTGCCTGGAGTTGGATCAGGACAGGGAACACCGGGGAGCTGTTTTTT. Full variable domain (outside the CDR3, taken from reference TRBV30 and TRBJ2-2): SQTIHQWPATLVQPVGSPLSLECTVEGTSNPNLYWYRQAAGRGLQLLFYSVGIGQISSEVPQNLSASRPQDRQFILSSKKLLLSDSGFYLCAWSWIRTGNTGELFFGEGSRLTVL.

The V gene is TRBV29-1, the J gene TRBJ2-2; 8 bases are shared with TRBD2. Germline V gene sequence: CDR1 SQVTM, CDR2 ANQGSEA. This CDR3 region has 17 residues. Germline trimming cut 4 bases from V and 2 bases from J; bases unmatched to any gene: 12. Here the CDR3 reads CSVVIGGSGINTGELFF. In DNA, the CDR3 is TGCAGCGTTGTTATTGGTGGTAGCGGGATCAACACCGGGGAGCTGTTTTTT.

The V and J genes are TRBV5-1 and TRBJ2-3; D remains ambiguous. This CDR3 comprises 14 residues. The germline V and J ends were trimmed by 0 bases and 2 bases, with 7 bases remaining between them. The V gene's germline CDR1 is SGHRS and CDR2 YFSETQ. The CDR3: CASSLAKITDTQYF. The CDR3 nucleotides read TGCGCCAGCAGCTTGGCTAAAATCACAGATACGCAGTATTTT.

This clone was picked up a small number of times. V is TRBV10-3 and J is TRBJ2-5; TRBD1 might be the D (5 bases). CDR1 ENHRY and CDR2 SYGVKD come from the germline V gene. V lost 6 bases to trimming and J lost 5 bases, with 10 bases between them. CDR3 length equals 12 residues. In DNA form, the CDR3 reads TGTGCCATCAGCAAGGGGCGGGAGACCCAGTACTTC. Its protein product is CAISKGRETQYF.